One and the same sample provided the 30 T cell receptor beta chains below, sequenced in a study of cytomegalovirus exposure and HLA in healthy donors. 13 Jbeta primers and 60 Vbeta primers were used for the PCR. The data were produced by immunoSEQ multiplex PCR, yet TCRdb's version contains in-frame clones alone and is incomplete. The sample data list 130,000 or so clones. Sample: PBMCs. The origin of the receptors is a man between 18 and 35 years old in good health and CMV-seronegative.

The chain uses TRBV12-5 and TRBJ2-3; D is possibly TRBD2 (6 bases). Per germline, CDR1 LGHNT and CDR2 FRNRAP. This CDR3 contains 14 residues. Between the trimmed V and J ends, which lost 4 bases and 0 bases, there was a span of 8 bases. CDR3 in amino acids: CASGWGTSTDTQYF. The CDR3 nucleotides are TGTGCTAGTGGTTGGGGGACTAGCACAGATACGCAGTATTTT.

V gene TRBV6-1 combines with J gene TRBJ2-5; 11 nucleotides align to TRBD2. The CDR3 has 16 amino acids. V shed 3 bases and J 1 base; nucleotides not matched to a gene: 4. Germline loops: CDR1 MNHNS, CDR2 SASEGT. DNA of the CDR3: TGTGCCAGCAGTGACTTGACTAGCGGGGCCCAAGAGACCCAGTACTTC. Translating it yields CASSDLTSGAQETQYF.

This chain links TRBV18 with TRBJ2-7, with TRBD1 matching 8 bases. V shed 2 bases and J 5 bases; nucleotides not matched to a gene: 2. This CDR3 spans 13 amino acids. CDR1 is KGHSH and CDR2 is LQKENI in the germline V gene. This chain's CDR3 is CASSPGQGHEQYF. Written as DNA, the CDR3 is TGTGCCAGCTCACCAGGACAGGGCCACGAGCAGTACTTC.

This CDR3 reads CATQDRGHRNIQYF. The CDR3 DNA follows: TGTGCCACCCAGGACAGGGGGCATCGAAACATTCAGTACTTC. The rearrangement links TRBV19 to TRBJ2-4; TRBD1 matches at 11 bases. Germline assignment: CDR1 LNHDA and CDR2 SQIVND (reference sequence). V trimming: 10 bases; J trimming: 6 bases; junction bases outside the gene matches: 8. The CDR3 length is 14 residues.

This chain connects TRBV7-2 to TRBJ1-3, with a weak D call TRBD1 (6 bases). V lost 2 bases and J 4 bases, leaving 12 bases between the germline ends. Germline V lookup: CDR1 SGHTA, CDR2 FQGNSA. The CDR3 loop spans 15 amino acids. DNA of the CDR3: TGTGCCAGCAGCTTATTAGCGGGGGCGGGAAACACCATATATTTT. Its protein product is CASSLLAGAGNTIYF.

This chain joins TRBV11-2 and TRBJ1-1; D not certain. V was trimmed by 0 bases and J by 0 bases, leaving 5 bases between them. The CDR3 has 14 residues. CDR1 is SGHAT and CDR2 is FQNNGV in the germline V gene. The CDR3 reads CASSLDPVNTEAFF. CDR3 coding DNA: TGTGCCAGCAGCTTAGATCCAGTGAACACTGAAGCTTTCTTT.

V and J are TRBV28 and TRBJ2-5; D might be TRBD2 (6 bases). The DNA matches TRBJ2-7 better at its end, which makes the J call doubtful. From germline, CDR1 is MDHEN and CDR2 SYDVKM. The CDR3 runs to 16 residues. The CDR3 spells CASSYYTGRRAYEQYF. As DNA, the CDR3 is TGTGCCAGCAGTTATTATACCGGGAGACGGGCCTACGAGCAGTACTTC.

The rearrangement joins TRBV6-1 to TRBJ1-2, with D perhaps TRBD1 (6 bases). Germline V lookup: CDR1 MNHNS, CDR2 SASEGT. The CDR3 has 13 amino acids. The V gene lost 8 bases and the J gene lost 7 bases, with 17 bases spanning the gap. CDR3 sequence: CASFVTGIFGYTF. Written as DNA, the CDR3 is TGTGCCAGCTTCGTTACAGGGATATTTGGCTACACCTTC.

V usage is TRBV2 and J usage is TRBJ2-7; 7 bases line up with TRBD1. Losses at the gene ends were 10 bases for V and 5 bases for J; bases not matched to a gene: 11. Germline V CDR1 and CDR2: SNHLY, FYNNEI. The CDR3 loop spans 13 amino acids. The CDR3 spells CATKQGHEHEQYF. The CDR3 region has the DNA TGTGCCACCAAACAGGGGCATGAGCACGAGCAGTACTTC. The full variable domain, with the rest looked up from reference TRBV2 and TRBJ2-7, is EPEVTQTPSHQVTQMGQEVILRCVPISNHLYFYWYRQILGQKVEFLVSFYNNEISEKSEIFDDQFSVERPDGSNFTLKIRSTKLEDSAMYFCATKQGHEHEQYFGPGTRLTVT.

As regards this clone: Distinct nucleotide sequences in the sample also encode this CDR3. The V and J genes are TRBV9 and TRBJ2-2; a weak D match, TRBD2 (6 bases). The CDR3 loop spans 12 amino acids. V was clipped by 2 bases and J by 8 bases, with 7 bases between them. Germline V CDR1 and CDR2: SGDLS, YYNGEE. The CDR3 loop is CASSVGGGELFF. Here the CDR3 DNA reads TGTGCCAGCAGCGTGGGGGGTGGGGAGCTGTTTTTT.

The V and J genes are TRBV9 and TRBJ2-2, with 7 bases identical to TRBD1. The CDR3 runs 15 residues. In germline, CDR1 is SGDLS, CDR2 YYNGEE. V was pared by 0 bases and J by 5 bases, with 4 bases of the junction left unmatched. Here the CDR3 reads CASSVGDSRTGELFF. Written as DNA, the CDR3 is TGTGCCAGCAGCGTAGGGGACAGCCGAACCGGGGAGCTGTTTTTT.

The chain employs TRBV5-8 and TRBJ1-1; 8 nucleotides line up with TRBD1. The CDR3 is 14 residues long. Germline CDR1 and CDR2: SGHTS and YDEGEE. J gave up 1 base and V 4 bases, and 3 bases lay outside the gene matches. The CDR3, as DNA: TGTGCCAGCAGCCCCGGGACAGGGAACACTGAAGCTTTCTTT. Translated, it gives CASSPGTGNTEAFF.

The J gene is TRBJ1-1, the V gene TRBV27; maybe TRBD1 (5 bases). This CDR3 has 12 amino acids. CDR1 and CDR2 (germline): MNHEY, SMNVEV (reference sequence). V lost 6 bases to trimming and J lost 8 bases, with 13 bases between them. In nucleotides, the CDR3 is TGTGCCAGCAGCCGTACAGGTTTAGAAGCTTTCTTT. Translating gives CASSRTGLEAFF.

The V call is TRBV5-4, the J call TRBJ2-1, with D perhaps matching TRBD1 (6 bases). The germline V and J ends were trimmed by 1 base and 6 bases, with 14 bases remaining between them. CDR1 SGHNT and CDR2 YYREEE come from the germline V gene (reference sequence). This CDR3 comprises 15 residues. CDR3 residues: CASSLYRSGANEQFF. The CDR3 nucleotides are TGTGCCAGCAGCTTGTACAGGTCAGGGGCCAATGAGCAGTTCTTC.

The chain joins TRBV27 to TRBJ1-4; D not resolved. V was trimmed by 9 bases and J by 2 bases, leaving 10 bases between them. Germline lookup yields CDR1 MNHEY and CDR2 SMNVEV (reference sequence). The CDR3 is made up of 13 amino acids. Written as DNA, the CDR3 is TGTGCCAGTCGGGTGAATACTAATGAAAAACTGTTTTTT. Amino acids: CASRVNTNEKLFF.

The gene calls are TRBV5-1 and TRBJ1-1; tentatively, D is TRBD1 (6 bases). This CDR3 spans 13 amino acids. Deletions cut 5 bases from V and 1 base from J, with 9 bases between. Per germline, CDR1 SGHRS and CDR2 YFSETQ. CDR3 sequence reads: CASRVRGNTEAFF. CDR3 DNA sequence: TGCGCCAGCAGAGTCAGGGGGAACACTGAAGCTTTCTTT.

The gene calls are TRBV25-1 and TRBJ1-3; weak D call: TRBD1 (6 bases). Between the trimmed V and J ends, which lost 4 bases and 4 bases, there was a span of 11 bases. There are 14 residues in the CDR3. The germline gives CDR1 MGHDK, CDR2 SYGVNS. CDR3 nucleotides: TGTGCCAGCAGTGTCGGGGGGCTGGGAAACACCATATATTTT. This sequence encodes CASSVGGLGNTIYF.

The chain joins TRBV7-2 to TRBJ2-1; D might be TRBD1 (5 bases). This CDR3 contains 15 residues. Germline V gene lookup returns CDR1 SGHTA and CDR2 FQGNSA. Trimming removed 2 bases from V and 4 bases from J, with 12 bases in between. For the CDR3, the DNA is TGTGCCAGCAGCTTACGTCAGGGTAATTACAATGAGCAGTTCTTC. Protein product: CASSLRQGNYNEQFF.

V is TRBV5-1 and J is TRBJ1-1, with D unresolved. Trimming took 0 bases from V and 0 from J, leaving 6 bases between them. Germline V gene lookup returns CDR1 SGHRS and CDR2 YFSETQ. The CDR3 has 14 residues. CDR3 in DNA: TGCGCCAGCAGCTTGGGGGCTATGAACACTGAAGCTTTCTTT. The encoded protein is CASSLGAMNTEAFF.

This chain links TRBV19 with TRBJ1-5; no definite D call. Germline V lookup: CDR1 LNHDA, CDR2 SQIVND (reference sequence). This CDR3 has 14 amino acids. The V and J ends lost 5 bases and 6 bases respectively, with 14 bases between them. CDR3 amino acids: CASSLPAGGQPQHF. The CDR3 region has the DNA TGTGCCAGTAGTTTACCGGCGGGTGGTCAGCCCCAGCATTTT.

The CDR3 DNA reads as TGTGCCAGCAGGCAGAATGGCTACACCTTC. This codes for CASRQNGYTF. The gene calls are TRBV2 and TRBJ1-2; D is unresolved. The CDR3 loop spans 10 amino acids. V lost 6 bases and J 6 bases, leaving 5 bases between the germline ends. The germline V gene has CDR1 SNHLY and CDR2 FYNNEI.

V gene TRBV6-1 combines with J gene TRBJ2-7; 7 bases match TRBD2. The CDR3 sequence is 13 residues long. Germline CDR1 reads MNHNS; CDR2 reads SASEGT. Trimming cost V 1 base and J 9 bases; bases outside gene matches: 6. The CDR3 sequence is CASSEGASGGQYF. The CDR3 DNA reads as TGTGCCAGCAGTGAAGGGGCTAGCGGCGGGCAGTACTTC.

The J gene is TRBJ2-5, the V gene TRBV7-6; 7 positions agree with TRBD2. The length of the CDR3 is 14 residues. V shed 4 bases, J shed 2 bases, and the junction held 4 bases outside the gene matches. The germline V gene has CDR1 SGHVS and CDR2 FNYEAQ. The CDR3 is CASSSRTRQETQYF. The DNA of the CDR3 is TGTGCCAGCAGCTCAAGGACTAGGCAAGAGACCCAGTACTTC.

The chain employs TRBV18 and TRBJ2-2, with TRBD2 identical over 7 bases. Germline V gene data show CDR1 as KGHSH and CDR2 as LQKENI. The V and J ends lost 3 bases and 1 base, in that order; junction bases with no gene match: 5. The CDR3 is 16 amino acids. The CDR3 is CASSPLASGNTGELFF. CDR3 in DNA: TGTGCCAGCTCACCGCTGGCTAGCGGGAACACCGGGGAGCTGTTTTTT.

The chain links TRBV28 to TRBJ2-7; TRBD2 aligns across 9 bases. Germline V gives CDR1 MDHEN, CDR2 SYDVKM. The CDR3 sequence is 19 residues long. V was clipped by 1 base and J by 6 bases; unmatched bases: 19. The CDR3 DNA follows: TGTGCCAGCAGTTTATCTCGGGGACTAGCAAAAAGTAAGTCGTTCGAGCAGTACTTC. Translating gives CASSLSRGLAKSKSFEQYF.

The chain carries TRBV6-5 and TRBJ2-7; 9 bases align to TRBD1. Germline V gene lookup returns CDR1 MNHEY and CDR2 SVGAGI. V lost 4 bases and J lost 3; bases outside the gene matches: 10. This CDR3 has 16 amino acids. CDR3 DNA: TGTGCCAGCAGTTTCCAACCGGGACAGGGCGACTACGAGCAGTACTTC. Protein product: CASSFQPGQGDYEQYF.

The V gene is TRBV2, the J gene TRBJ1-5, with a weak D call TRBD1 (6 bases). This CDR3 is built from 13 residues. Trimming removed 5 bases at V and 3 bases at J, with 8 bases between. The germline V gene encodes CDR1 SNHLY and CDR2 FYNNEI. For the CDR3, the DNA is TGTGCCAGCAGTTCAGGGGTCAATCAGCCCCAGCATTTT. Its translation: CASSSGVNQPQHF.

The rearrangement links TRBV28 to TRBJ2-7, with TRBD1 identical over 7 bases. Germline V gives CDR1 MDHEN, CDR2 SYDVKM. This CDR3 is 15 amino acids long. The V and J ends lost 7 bases and 0 bases, in that order; junction bases with no gene match: 9. The CDR3 reads CASTPLTGLSYEQYF. In nucleotides, the CDR3 is TGTGCCAGCACCCCCCTGACAGGGCTCTCCTACGAGCAGTACTTC.

V gene TRBV5-5 combines with J gene TRBJ2-3, with D perhaps matching TRBD1 (5 bases). Per the germline V gene, CDR1 is SGHKS and CDR2 is YYEKEE (reference sequence). The CDR3 has 12 residues. V was clipped by 4 bases and J by 3 bases, with 6 bases between them. The CDR3 nucleotides are TGTGCCAGCAGCCGACAGACAGATACGCAGTATTTT. Protein: CASSRQTDTQYF.

V usage is TRBV28 and J usage is TRBJ1-2; no firm D call. Germline V CDR1 and CDR2: MDHEN, SYDVKM. V lost 5 bases and J lost 7, with 23 bases in between. The CDR3 covers 16 residues. The CDR3 region is CASSGLSVPRAAGYTF. The CDR3 DNA sequence: TGTGCCAGCAGTGGCCTTTCTGTCCCGAGGGCTGCTGGCTACACCTTC.